This T cell receptor beta chain comes out of a study of STAT5B mutations in CD4+ large granular lymphocyte leukemia. Broader study findings: Compared with healthy controls (2/35), patient top clones favored TRBV06 (8/27). Patient CD4-sorted repertoires looked more clonal than healthy CD4+ repertoires, even without putative leukemic clones.

With 5 bases removed from V and 1 base from J, the gap between germline ends came to 17 bases. This CDR3 has 16 amino acids. The germline V gene encodes CDR1 SGHVS and CDR2 FQNEAQ. Notes on this clone: What it binds is not known.

Original handling: Lowest detectable productive clonotype frequency was 2.59 x 10-5. Libraries were prepared by immunoSEQ multiplex PCR; TCRdb keeps only in-frame clonotypes and omits some of them. The V and J calls and clone size were taken over from that table, and D and trimming were inferred from the DNA. The table shows tens of thousands of clones, with about 70% occurring only once. What was sequenced was CD4+ T cells from blood buffy coats. The source of this sequence is a human donor in good health. V and J are TRBV7-8 and TRBJ1-1; perhaps TRBD1 as D (6 bases). This chain's CDR3 is CASSPEGGRANTEAFF. The CDR3 region has the DNA TGTGCCAGCAGCCCAGAGGGGGGCAGGGCGAACACTGAAGCTTTCTTT.